A single sample gave rise to the 14 T cell receptor beta chains below, sequenced in a study of blood T cell repertoires in COVID-19. Libraries were prepared by immunoSEQ multiplex PCR; TCRdb keeps only in-frame clonotypes and omits some of them. The table shows a few hundred thousand clones, with around 87% occurring only once. The sample comprised peripheral blood. These receptors all stem from a woman aged 55-70 years with COVID-19, enrolled during active disease.

The J gene is TRBJ1-1, the V gene TRBV27, with D possibly TRBD1 on 5 matching bases. Trimming took off 0 bases at V and 1 base at J, with 12 bases between the two ends. Germline-derived CDR1 and CDR2 are MNHEY and SMNVEV (reference sequence). The CDR3 has 16 residues. CDR3 DNA sequence: TGTGCCAGCAGTTTATCACCCCGCGGGGGGAACACTGAAGCTTTCTTT. Its translation: CASSLSPRGGNTEAFF.

The chain recombines TRBV7-6 with TRBJ2-1, with 10 bases that match TRBD1. Germline V CDR1 and CDR2: SGHVS, FNYEAQ. Trimming at V came to 5 bases and at J to 3 bases, leaving 4 bases not matched to a gene. This CDR3 is 15 amino acids long. CDR3 nucleotides: TGTGCCAGCAGCCGGGACAGGGGTCTCTACAATGAGCAGTTCTTC. Amino acid sequence: CASSRDRGLYNEQFF.

The rearrangement joins TRBV5-8 to TRBJ2-7, with D perhaps TRBD2 (6 bases). The germline V and J ends were trimmed by 4 bases and 2 bases, with 16 bases remaining between them. This CDR3 spans 15 amino acids. The V gene's germline CDR1 is SGHTS and CDR2 YDEGEE. CDR3 DNA: TGTGCCAGCAGCGCTCGGCCGGGACTCACCTACGAGCAGTACTTC. Its translation: CASSARPGLTYEQYF. The variable domain in full, with the rest retrieved from reference TRBV5-8 and TRBJ2-7, is EAGVTQSPTHLIKTRGQQATLRCSPISGHTSVYWYQQALGLGLQFLLWYDEGEERNRGNFPPRFSGRQFPNYSSELNVNALELEDSALYLCASSARPGLTYEQYFGPGTRLTVT.

The V and J genes are TRBV4-3 and TRBJ1-4; 10 bases agree with TRBD1. In germline, CDR1 is LGHNA, CDR2 YSLEER. V shed 3 bases and J 6 bases; nucleotides not matched to a gene: 7. This CDR3 is built from 16 residues. The DNA of the CDR3 is TGCGCCAGCAGCCAGGATAAGACAGGGGGCTATGAAAAACTGTTTTTT. Translated, it gives CASSQDKTGGYEKLFF.

The gene calls are TRBV30 and TRBJ1-2, with TRBD1 as a possible D gene (5 bases). With 0 bases removed from V and 8 bases from J, the gap between germline ends came to 13 bases. The length of the CDR3 is 13 residues. Germline V gene sequence: CDR1 GTSNPN, CDR2 SVGIG (reference sequence). The DNA for the CDR3 is TGTGCCTGGAGTGTACTGACAGCCGGAGGCTACACCTTC. Amino acids: CAWSVLTAGGYTF.

The chain joins TRBV27 to TRBJ2-7; D ambiguous. The CDR3 has 15 amino acids. Germline loops: CDR1 MNHEY, CDR2 SMNVEV (reference sequence). The V end lost 4 bases, the J end lost 1 base, and 14 bases lay between the germline ends. Here the CDR3 DNA reads TGTGCCAGCAGTTCCCATTTGACACCATCCTACGAGCAGTACTTC. This encodes CASSSHLTPSYEQYF.

The chain combines TRBV21-1 with TRBJ2-2; TRBD1 is the table's D call and was not checked against the DNA. TRBV21-1 is shown as a pseudogene. The CDR3 loop spans 17 amino acids. CDR3 in amino acids: CASSKARWGQSTGELFF. CDR3 coding DNA: TGTGCCAGCAGCAAAGCGCGGTGGGGGCAGTCCACCGGGGAGCTGTTTTTT.

The rearrangement uses TRBV10-3 and TRBJ1-3, with a tentative D call TRBD1 (6 bases). The ends were cut back, 8 bases at V and 3 bases at J, with 23 bases in the middle. Germline CDR1 ENHRY, CDR2 SYGVKD. The CDR3 totals 17 residues. CDR3 DNA sequence: TGTGCCATCCAGGGGAACAGGGTGTCCTCAGGTGGAAACACCATATATTTT. It yields the protein CAIQGNRVSSGGNTIYF.

With respect to this clone: This specimen includes other DNA sequences encoding the same CDR3. This chain uses TRBV7-9 with TRBJ1-1; unclear D gene. V lost 1 base, J lost 2 bases, and 5 bases lay in between. CDR1 SEHNR and CDR2 FQNEAQ come from the germline V gene (reference sequence). This CDR3 spans 13 amino acids. CDR3: CASSLDLNTEAFF. CDR3 sequence (DNA): TGTGCCAGCAGCTTAGACTTAAACACTGAAGCTTTCTTT.

V is TRBV20-1 and J is TRBJ1-5, with TRBD1 identical over 8 bases. The CDR3 has 13 residues. V was clipped by 3 bases and J by 5 bases; unmatched bases: 3. Germline CDR1 is DFQATT and CDR2 is SNEGSKA (reference sequence). Written as DNA, the CDR3 is TGCAGTGCTAGTGGACAGGGTGATCAGCCCCAGCATTTT. Its translation: CSASGQGDQPQHF.

This clone was observed a few times. The chain uses TRBV6-5 and TRBJ1-6; TRBD1 is a possible D gene (6 bases). The CDR3 is 15 residues long. The ends were cut back, 0 bases at V and 7 bases at J, with 10 bases in the middle. Germline assignment: CDR1 MNHEY and CDR2 SVGAGI. The CDR3 protein is CASSYSGGGNSPLHF. The CDR3 nucleotides read TGTGCCAGCAGTTACTCAGGGGGTGGGAATTCACCCCTCCACTTT.

This clone showed up just a few times. The chain recombines TRBV7-2 with TRBJ1-1, with D perhaps matching TRBD1 (6 bases). This CDR3 spans 15 amino acids. Deletions cut 1 base from V and 3 bases from J, with 12 bases between. Germline values: CDR1 SGHTA, CDR2 FQGNSA. The CDR3 is CASSLETGRDTEAFF. The DNA of the CDR3 is TGTGCCAGCAGCTTAGAAACAGGGAGGGACACTGAAGCTTTCTTT.

This chain joins TRBV19 and TRBJ2-3; D possibly corresponds to TRBD1 (6 bases). V gave up 5 bases and J gave up 1 base, with 16 bases separating them. CDR3 length: 16 amino acids. CDR1 and CDR2 (germline): LNHDA, SQIVND (reference sequence). This chain's CDR3 is CASSPARTDGTDTQYF. Written as DNA, the CDR3 is TGTGCCAGTAGTCCCGCCCGGACAGACGGCACAGATACGCAGTATTTT.

J is TRBJ1-5 and V is TRBV19, with D perhaps TRBD1 (6 bases). V was pared by 3 bases and J by 2 bases, with 14 bases between. Germline V CDR1 and CDR2: LNHDA, SQIVND (reference sequence). The CDR3 covers 16 residues. The CDR3 coding sequence is TGTGCCAGTAGTATCTCCAGGACAGCTGGCAATCAGCCCCAGCATTTT. Translated: CASSISRTAGNQPQHF.